The clone carrying this T cell receptor beta chain showed up just a few times. What was amplified from RNA transcripts were TCR beta CDR3 regions. The TCR CDR3 first-round RT-PCR relied on the HTBI primer set. Via MiXCR, TCRdb re-called the multiplex PCR reads, giving one row per CDR3 protein. Here the sample spans about half a million distinct CDR3 sequences, 15% to 20% being singletons. The data are from a study of T cells in Graves' hyperthyroidism and ophthalmopathy. The CDR3 has 13 amino acids. Between the trimmed V and J ends, which lost 9 bases and 7 bases, there was a span of 16 bases. CDR1 MDHEN and CDR2 SYDVKM come from the germline V gene.

The sequence was collected from a man aged 35-49 years with Graves' ophthalmopathy. The source material was blood. The rearrangement uses TRBV28 and TRBJ2-1, with D possibly TRBD2 on 6 matching bases. CDR3: CAREGDNRNEQFF. The CDR3 DNA sequence: TGTGCCAGGGAGGGAGATAACCGAAATGAGCAGTTCTTC.